What follows describes a single TCR beta chain. Antigen: not known. Other DNA sequences in the same sample also yield this CDR3. A multiplex PCR was run with 60 Vbeta primers and 13 Jbeta primers. Repertoires were generated with immunoSEQ multiplex PCR, while TCRdb's copy carries only in-frame clones and drops some. The sample holds more than 55,000 clones, approximately 80% seen once. The source of the sample is a study of cytomegalovirus exposure and HLA in healthy donors. Study-wide context: Of the donors genotyped, several hundred in all, less than 90% fell in the Caucasian-associated ancestry cluster.

Findings and limits, study-wide: Sequencing had likely introduced a cluster of highly shared sequence variants as an artifact. It was reported in a later analysis that an Asian-associated ancestry cluster showed fewer N-insertions than the roughly 660-donor mean. In a later analysis, V- and J-gene trimming of beta chains associated with a DCLRE1C missense variant, replicated independently.

The source of this sequence is a man aged 25-45 years in good health and CMV-seronegative. The specimen sequenced was PBMCs.

The CDR3 DNA sequence: TGTGCCAGCAGTGACTCGGGGGGTAACACCGGGGAGCTGTTTTTT. Residues: CASSDSGGNTGELFF. The rearrangement links TRBV6-4 to TRBJ2-2; perhaps TRBD2 as D (6 bases). V dropped 0 bases and J dropped 2 bases, with 7 bases sitting between them. Germline V CDR1 and CDR2: MRHNA, SNTAGT. There are 15 residues in the CDR3.